This T cell receptor (beta chain) was identified during a study of control samples from healthy donors and cancer patients. V was cut by 4 bases and J by 0 bases, with 10 bases left in between. CDR1 and CDR2 (germline): LGHDT, YNNKEL (reference sequence). The length of the CDR3 is 16 residues. Method: immunoSEQ multiplex PCR; TCRdb's copy keeps in-frame clones and lacks some. Counted here are 120,000 or so clones, 85% to 90% occurring once; the ten biggest clones make up 9% to 14%. The V call is TRBV3-1 (or the pseudogene TRBV3-2), the J call TRBJ2-6; D may match TRBD1 or TRBD2 (5 bases each). This TCR was sampled from a man aged 30 to 39 in good health. The sequenced sample consisted of blood. CDR3 sequence reads: CASSLGTYSGANVLTF. The DNA for the CDR3 is TGTGCCAGCAGCCTAGGGACCTACTCTGGGGCCAACGTCCTGACTTTC.